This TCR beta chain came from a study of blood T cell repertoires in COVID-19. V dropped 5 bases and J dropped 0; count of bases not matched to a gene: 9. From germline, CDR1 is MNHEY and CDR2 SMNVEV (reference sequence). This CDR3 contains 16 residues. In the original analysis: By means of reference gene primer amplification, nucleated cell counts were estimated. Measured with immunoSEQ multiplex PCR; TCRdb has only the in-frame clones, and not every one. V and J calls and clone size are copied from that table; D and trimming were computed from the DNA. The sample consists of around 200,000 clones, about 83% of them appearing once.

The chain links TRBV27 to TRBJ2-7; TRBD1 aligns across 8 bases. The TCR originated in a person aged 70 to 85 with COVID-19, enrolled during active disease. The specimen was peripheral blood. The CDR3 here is CASSRLRGQASYEQYF. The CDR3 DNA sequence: TGTGCCAGCAGTCGCCTACGGGGACAGGCCTCCTACGAGCAGTACTTC.